The 8 T cell receptor beta chains reported below all come from one sample, sequenced in a study of cytomegalovirus exposure and HLA in healthy donors. PCR involved 60 Vbeta and 13 Jbeta primers. Generated by immunoSEQ multiplex PCR, the TCRdb table keeps only in-frame clones and is missing some. This sample has 150,000 to 200,000 clones; about 63% occur once, and the top ten carry about 3%. Sequences were obtained from PBMCs. All receptors derive from a woman in her forties in good health and CMV-seropositive.

The chain employs TRBV6-1 and TRBJ2-3; maybe TRBD2 (5 bases). The CDR3 loop spans 14 amino acids. V was pared by 6 bases and J by 4 bases, with 14 bases between. CDR1 MNHNS and CDR2 SASEGT come from the germline V gene. The CDR3 loop reads CASSPSGAADTQYF. CDR3 sequence (DNA): TGTGCCAGCAGCCCCAGCGGAGCGGCAGATACGCAGTATTTT.

The chain recombines TRBV19 with TRBJ2-3; 11 bases fit TRBD2. This CDR3 is built from 15 residues. Trimming took 7 bases from V and 2 from J; bases not matched to a gene: 5. Germline V gives CDR1 LNHDA, CDR2 SQIVND (reference sequence). The CDR3 region has the DNA TGTGCCAGTAAGGCACTAGCGGGAGTCACAGATACGCAGTATTTT. This translates into CASKALAGVTDTQYF.

This rearrangement joins TRBV5-1 to TRBJ2-5; 12 nucleotides align to TRBD2. J lost 1 base, V lost 1 base, and 5 bases had no gene match. Per germline, CDR1 SGHRS and CDR2 YFSETQ. The CDR3 is 17 amino acids. Written as DNA, the CDR3 is TGCGCCAGCAGCTTGTCGGCGACTAGCGGGGGCCAAGAGACCCAGTACTTC. It encodes CASSLSATSGGQETQYF.

V is TRBV7-2 and J is TRBJ1-2; D is perhaps TRBD1 (6 bases). Germline CDR1 is SGHTA and CDR2 is FQGNSA. Trimming stripped 4 bases from V and 7 bases from J, with 13 bases between. The CDR3 is 13 amino acids. The CDR3 DNA reads as TGTGCCAGCAGCTCGGACAGATTTTCTGGCTACACCTTC. This translates into CASSSDRFSGYTF.

Note on this clone: The junction differs from germline at one of its ends, possibly a read error. The chain employs TRBV6-5 and TRBJ1-2; D is unclear. Germline V gene lookup returns CDR1 MNHEY and CDR2 SVGAGI. The CDR3 totals 13 residues. The CDR3, as DNA: TGTGCCAGCAGTTACGGGCAGGCCTATGGCTACCCCTTC. Translation gives CASSYGQAYGYPF.

The chain carries TRBV4-3 and TRBJ1-6; TRBD1 is a possible D gene (5 bases). The germline V gene encodes CDR1 LGHNA and CDR2 YSLEER. V was trimmed by 3 bases and J by 6 bases, leaving 12 bases between them. CDR3 length: 15 residues. CDR3 in amino acids: CASSQTAIFNSPLHF. CDR3 sequence (DNA): TGCGCCAGCAGCCAGACAGCGATATTTAATTCACCCCTCCACTTT.

This rearrangement joins TRBV29-1 to TRBJ1-2; TRBD1 matches 9 bases. Germline-derived CDR1 and CDR2 are SQVTM and ANQGSEA. The length of the CDR3 is 14 residues. With V trimmed by 4 bases and J by 1 base, 4 bases remained unmatched. The CDR3 DNA follows: TGCAGCGTTGGCGGGACAGGGTTTAACTATGGCTACACCTTC. Its translation: CSVGGTGFNYGYTF.

The chain has TRBV7-8 and TRBJ1-5, with a possible D match to TRBD1 (6 bases). The CDR3 runs 14 residues. Germline V CDR1 and CDR2: SGHVS, FQNEAQ. V was trimmed by 1 base and J by 4 bases, leaving 8 bases between them. The CDR3 DNA reads as TGTGCCAGCAGCTTAGAGGGGGTAAATCAGCCCCAGCATTTT. Protein sequence: CASSLEGVNQPQHF. The variable domain in full, with the rest retrieved from reference TRBV7-8 and TRBJ1-5, is GAGVSQSPRYKVAKRGQDVALRCDPISGHVSLFWYQQALGQGPEFLTYFQNEAQLDKSGLPSDRFFAERPEGSVSTLKIQRTQQEDSAVYLCASSLEGVNQPQHFGDGTRLSIL.